The 25 T cell receptor beta chains presented below share a single source sample, sequenced in a study of T cell responses to AZD1222 COVID-19 vaccine. TCRdb's table, derived via immunoSEQ multiplex PCR, lists solely in-frame clones and lacks some. The sample contains approximately 130,000 clones, roughly 90% of which appear only once. Material: peripheral blood, obtained on day 0 of MenACWY control vaccination. These receptors all stem from an adult in good health.

This chain uses TRBV6-6 with TRBJ1-2, with D perhaps matching TRBD1 (5 bases). The CDR3 runs 13 residues. Trimming removed 2 bases at V and 3 bases at J, with 7 bases between. Germline V gene data show CDR1 as MNHNY and CDR2 as SVGAGI (reference sequence). The CDR3 region has the DNA TGTGCCAGCAGTTACCCGACAGACTATGGCTACACCTTC. The encoded protein is CASSYPTDYGYTF.

J is TRBJ2-1 and V is TRBV7-9, with 10 bases identical to TRBD2. The trim removed 5 bases at V and 5 bases at J, leaving 18 bases unmatched. CDR1 is SEHNR, CDR2 FQNEAQ, per germline (reference sequence). The CDR3 spans 19 residues. The CDR3 loop is CASSPRTSGIYNLNNEQFF. The CDR3 nucleotides read TGTGCCAGCAGCCCGCGGACTAGCGGAATTTACAACTTAAACAATGAGCAGTTCTTC.

The CDR3 is CASSAEGNPYGYTF. Here the CDR3 DNA reads TGTGCCAGCAGTGCGGAGGGGAACCCCTATGGCTACACCTTC. This chain uses TRBV6-2 or TRBV6-3 with TRBJ1-2; the D gene is possibly TRBD1 (5 bases). Germline V lookup: CDR1 MNHEY, CDR2 SVGEGT. There are 14 residues in the CDR3. The V end lost 5 bases, the J end lost 4 bases, and 14 bases lay between the germline ends.

V is TRBV30 and J is TRBJ1-3; D is uncertain. The V gene lost 8 bases and the J gene lost 0 bases, with 11 bases spanning the gap. The germline gives CDR1 GTSNPN, CDR2 SVGIG (reference sequence). The CDR3 consists of 13 residues. CDR3 protein: CALAAYSGNTIYF. In DNA, the CDR3 is TGTGCCCTGGCGGCCTACTCTGGAAACACCATATATTTT.

This rearrangement joins TRBV3-1 (or the pseudogene TRBV3-2) to TRBJ1-2; 8 nucleotides line up with TRBD1. V was pared by 6 bases and J by 6 bases, with 3 bases of the junction left unmatched. The CDR3 is 12 residues long. Germline lookup yields CDR1 LGHDT and CDR2 YNNKEL (reference sequence). The CDR3 coding sequence is TGTGCCAGCAGTAACAGGGGGGATGGCTACACCTTC. It specifies CASSNRGDGYTF.

This clone was recorded only once. This chain links TRBV6-4 with TRBJ1-5, with a tentative D call TRBD1 (6 bases). The germline gives CDR1 MRHNA, CDR2 SNTAGT. Trimming removed 10 bases at V and 5 bases at J, with 27 bases between. The CDR3 sequence is 17 residues long. The CDR3 spells CATGWGATNRDHQPQHF. As DNA, the CDR3 is TGTGCCACCGGATGGGGGGCTACCAACCGCGACCATCAGCCCCAGCATTTT.

This clone has just one count. The V call is TRBV9, the J call TRBJ2-5; tentatively, D is TRBD1 (5 bases). Germline loops: CDR1 SGDLS, CDR2 YYNGEE. V was clipped by 0 bases and J by 7 bases, with 16 bases between them. There are 15 residues in the CDR3. CDR3 loop: CASSVEQATQGTQYF. The CDR3, as DNA: TGTGCCAGCAGCGTAGAGCAAGCGACTCAGGGGACCCAGTACTTC. Looking up the rest from reference TRBV9 and TRBJ2-5 gives the full variable domain: DSGVTQTPKHLITATGQRVTLRCSPRSGDLSVYWYQQSLDQGLQFLIQYYNGEERAKGNILERFSAQQFPDLHSELNLSSLELGDSALYFCASSVEQATQGTQYFGPGTRLLVL.

The V and J genes are TRBV5-5 and TRBJ2-1, with TRBD2 matching 11 bases. With 0 bases clipped from V and 9 bases from J, the junction kept 5 bases outside the gene matches. Germline CDR1 reads SGHKS; CDR2 reads YYEKEE (reference sequence). This CDR3 has 15 amino acids. The CDR3, as DNA: TGTGCCAGCAGCTTGGTACTAGCGGGAGCCGTTGAGCAGTTCTTC. Translated: CASSLVLAGAVEQFF.

V and J are TRBV7-9 and TRBJ2-1; 9 bases fit TRBD2. The germline V gene has CDR1 SEHNR and CDR2 FQNEAQ (reference sequence). V shed 2 bases, J shed 9 bases, and the junction held 5 bases outside the gene matches. This CDR3 contains 14 residues. CDR3 sequence (DNA): TGTGCCAGCAGCTTATATCTGACTAGCGGTGAGCAGTTCTTC. It is translated as CASSLYLTSGEQFF.

CDR3 protein: CAWTRSAAPTYEQYF. DNA of the CDR3: TGTGCCTGGACGCGCTCTGCCGCACCTACCTACGAGCAGTACTTC. The chain joins TRBV30 to TRBJ2-7, with no clear D. The CDR3 length is 15 residues. CDR1 is GTSNPN and CDR2 is SVGIG in the germline V gene (reference sequence). Trimming removed 4 bases at V and 2 bases at J, with 18 bases between.

The chain joins TRBV29-1 to TRBJ1-3; D is unresolved. Trimming shortened V by 4 bases and J by 2 bases, and 9 bases separated the two germline ends. In germline, CDR1 is SQVTM, CDR2 ANQGSEA. The CDR3 length is 13 residues. The CDR3 nucleotides are TGCAGCGTTGCGCTTTTGGCTGGAAACACCATATATTTT. It translates to CSVALLAGNTIYF.

The J gene is TRBJ2-4, the V gene TRBV3-1 (or the pseudogene TRBV3-2), with D unresolved. CDR1 and CDR2 from the germline V gene are LGHDT and YNNKEL (reference sequence). The CDR3 spans 13 residues. V was pared by 3 bases and J by 2 bases, with 5 bases between. CDR3 in DNA: TGTGCCAGCAGCCAGAACTCCAAAAACATTCAGTACTTC. It encodes CASSQNSKNIQYF.

This clone occurred a few times. Here the CDR3 DNA reads TGTGCCAGCATGGGGCGCGGTCGCTATGGCTACACCTTC. Its protein product is CASMGRGRYGYTF. This sequence joins TRBV12-3 or TRBV12-4 and TRBJ1-2; a weak D match, TRBD1 (5 bases). The V end lost 7 bases, the J end lost 4 bases, and 13 bases lay between the germline ends. This CDR3 has 13 amino acids.

The rearrangement uses TRBV18 and TRBJ1-1, with 8 bases aligning to TRBD1. The ends lost 2 bases at V and 4 bases at J; junction bases unmatched: 9. The CDR3 sequence is 16 residues long. The germline CDR1 and CDR2 sequences are KGHSH and LQKENI. CDR3: CASSPSTGVSSTEAFF. The CDR3 coding sequence is TGTGCCAGCTCACCATCGACAGGGGTTAGTAGCACTGAAGCTTTCTTT.

The CDR3 nucleotides read TGCGCCAGCAGCTTGGGCCAGGGGGCCTCCCTTGGAGGCTACACCTTC. Translating it yields CASSLGQGASLGGYTF. The chain couples TRBV5-1 to TRBJ1-2, with 8 bases lining up with TRBD1. The ends lost 0 bases at V and 8 bases at J; junction bases unmatched: 12. The CDR3 extends over 16 amino acids. Germline V gives CDR1 SGHRS, CDR2 YFSETQ.

J is TRBJ2-1 and V is TRBV11-3; 14 bases fit TRBD2. V was pared by 1 base and J by 10 bases, with 9 bases of the junction left unmatched. CDR1 and CDR2 from the germline V gene are SGHNT and YENEEA. This CDR3 is 17 amino acids long. In nucleotides, the CDR3 is TGTGCCAGCAGCTTAGTTTCCGGACTAGCGGGAGGAGAGGAGCAGTTCTTC. This sequence encodes CASSLVSGLAGGEEQFF.

This chain links TRBV5-8 with TRBJ2-1; 8 nucleotides align to TRBD2. V trimming: 4 bases; J trimming: 2 bases; junction bases outside the gene matches: 8. This CDR3 has 16 residues. CDR1 and CDR2 (germline): SGHTS, YDEGEE. CDR3 amino acids: CASSGGDGRAYNEQFF. The CDR3 DNA reads TGTGCCAGCAGCGGGGGTGACGGGAGGGCCTACAATGAGCAGTTCTTC.

The chain uses TRBV18 and TRBJ2-3, with a weak D call TRBD1 (6 bases). Germline lookup yields CDR1 KGHSH and CDR2 LQKENI. The CDR3 contains 15 residues. V was pared by 3 bases and J by 0 bases, with 10 bases between. The CDR3 nucleotides are TGTGCCAGCTCACCCCAGGGGAGTAGCACAGATACGCAGTATTTT. This encodes CASSPQGSSTDTQYF. The complete variable domain, with remaining parts taken from reference TRBV18 and TRBJ2-3, reads NAGVMQNPRHLVRRRGQEARLRCSPMKGHSHVYWYRQLPEEGLKFMVYLQKENIIDESGMPKERFSAEFPKEGPSILRIQQVVRGDSAAYFCASSPQGSSTDTQYFGPGTRLTVL.

Comments on this clone: This same CDR3 is encoded by further DNA sequences in the sample. The genes are TRBV6-2 or TRBV6-3 and TRBJ2-7; no clear D gene. The V gene's germline CDR1 is MNHEY and CDR2 SVGEGT. The ends were cut back, 0 bases at V and 3 bases at J, with 3 bases in the middle. This CDR3 is 12 amino acids long. The CDR3 protein is CASSYSSYEQYF. The CDR3 DNA sequence: TGTGCCAGCAGTTACTCGAGCTACGAGCAGTACTTC.

The gene calls are TRBV27 and TRBJ2-5; no clear D gene. Per the germline V gene, CDR1 is MNHEY and CDR2 is SMNVEV (reference sequence). The ends were cut back, 4 bases at V and 2 bases at J, with 14 bases in the middle. The CDR3 runs to 15 residues. The CDR3 sequence: CASSSGIIGQETQYF. CDR3 coding DNA: TGTGCCAGCAGTTCTGGGATCATTGGGCAAGAGACCCAGTACTTC.

The chain carries TRBV5-4 and TRBJ2-7; D may be TRBD2 (6 bases). The ends were cut back, 0 bases at V and 3 bases at J, with 10 bases in the middle. The CDR3 covers 14 residues. CDR1 SGHNT and CDR2 YYREEE come from the germline V gene (reference sequence). The CDR3 region is CASSLVGGNYEQYF. CDR3 bases: TGTGCCAGCAGCTTGGTTGGAGGGAACTACGAGCAGTACTTC. Together with reference TRBV5-4 and TRBJ2-7, the CDR3 gives the full variable domain: ETGVTQSPTHLIKTRGQQVTLRCSSQSGHNTVSWYQQALGQGPQFIFQYYREEENGRGNFPPRFSGLQFPNYSSELNVNALELDDSALYLCASSLVGGNYEQYFGPGTRLTVT.

V gene TRBV9 combines with J gene TRBJ2-1; D is ambiguous. Germline CDR1 is SGDLS and CDR2 is YYNGEE. Trimming cost V 0 bases and J 9 bases, with 10 bases left between them. This CDR3 has 13 amino acids. The CDR3 sequence is CASSVDGIGEQFF. CDR3 DNA: TGTGCCAGCAGCGTAGATGGGATTGGTGAGCAGTTCTTC.

V and J are TRBV19 and TRBJ2-1, with D maybe TRBD1 (6 bases). Trimming stripped 5 bases from V and 7 bases from J, with 9 bases between. Germline CDR1 reads LNHDA; CDR2 reads SQIVND (reference sequence). The CDR3 is 12 amino acids. CDR3 nucleotides: TGTGCCAGTAGTGCCGACAGGAATGAGCAGTTCTTC. Amino acid sequence: CASSADRNEQFF.

This chain connects TRBV4-1 to TRBJ1-1; D remains unclear. From germline, CDR1 is MGHRA and CDR2 YSYEKL. The CDR3 length is 13 residues. The germline V and J ends were trimmed by 3 bases and 1 base, with 6 bases remaining between them. CDR3 sequence: CASSHRGNTEAFF. The CDR3 coding sequence is TGCGCCAGCAGCCATAGAGGGAACACTGAAGCTTTCTTT.

The gene calls are TRBV5-1 and TRBJ2-2; TRBD1 aligns across 10 bases. CDR1 and CDR2 (germline): SGHRS, YFSETQ. Unmatched junction bases numbered 6, after V lost 4 bases and J lost 3 bases. This CDR3 spans 16 amino acids. The CDR3 DNA reads TGCGCCAGCAGCCAGCTTGGACAGGGGGACACCGGGGAGCTGTTTTTT. Amino acids: CASSQLGQGDTGELFF.